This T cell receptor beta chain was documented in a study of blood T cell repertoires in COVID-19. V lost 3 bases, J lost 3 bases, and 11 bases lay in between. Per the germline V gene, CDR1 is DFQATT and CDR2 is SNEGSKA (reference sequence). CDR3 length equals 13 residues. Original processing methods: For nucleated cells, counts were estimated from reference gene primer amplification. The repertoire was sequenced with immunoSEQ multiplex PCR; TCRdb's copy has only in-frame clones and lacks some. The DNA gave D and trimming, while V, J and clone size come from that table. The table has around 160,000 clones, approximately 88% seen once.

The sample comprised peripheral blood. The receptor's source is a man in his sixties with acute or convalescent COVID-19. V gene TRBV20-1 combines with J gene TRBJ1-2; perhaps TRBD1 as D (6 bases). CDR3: CSASSGVYYGYTF. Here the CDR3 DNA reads TGCAGTGCTAGTTCAGGGGTTTACTATGGCTACACCTTC.